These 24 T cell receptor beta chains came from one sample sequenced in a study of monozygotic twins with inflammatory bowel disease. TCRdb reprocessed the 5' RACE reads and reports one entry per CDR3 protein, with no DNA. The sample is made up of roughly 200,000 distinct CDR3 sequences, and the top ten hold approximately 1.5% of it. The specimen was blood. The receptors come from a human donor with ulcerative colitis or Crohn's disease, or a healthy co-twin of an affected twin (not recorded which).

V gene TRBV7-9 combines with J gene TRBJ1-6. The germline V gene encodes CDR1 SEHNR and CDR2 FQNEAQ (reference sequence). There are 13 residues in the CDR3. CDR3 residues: CASHLLANSPLHF.

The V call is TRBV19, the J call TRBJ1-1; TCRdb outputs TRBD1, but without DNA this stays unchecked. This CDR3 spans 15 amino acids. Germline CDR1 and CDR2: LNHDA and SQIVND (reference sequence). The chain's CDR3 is CASSIGGLSGTEAFF.

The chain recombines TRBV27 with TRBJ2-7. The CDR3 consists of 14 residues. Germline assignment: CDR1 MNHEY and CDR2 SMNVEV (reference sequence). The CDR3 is CASSLSVSTYEQYF.

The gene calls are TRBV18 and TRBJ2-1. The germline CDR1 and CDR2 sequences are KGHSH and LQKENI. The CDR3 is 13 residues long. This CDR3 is CASSPNYYNEQFF. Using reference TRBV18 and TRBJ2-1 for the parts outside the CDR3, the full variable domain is NAGVMQNPRHLVRRRGQEARLRCSPMKGHSHVYWYRQLPEEGLKFMVYLQKENIIDESGMPKERFSAEFPKEGPSILRIQQVVRGDSAAYFCASSPNYYNEQFFGPGTRLTVL.

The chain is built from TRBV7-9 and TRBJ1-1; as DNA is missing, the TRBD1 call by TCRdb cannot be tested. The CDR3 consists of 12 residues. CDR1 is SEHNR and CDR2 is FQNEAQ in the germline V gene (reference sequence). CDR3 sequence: CASSYLTGHAFF. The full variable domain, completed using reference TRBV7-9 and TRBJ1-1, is DTGVSQNPRHKITKRGQNVTFRCDPISEHNRLYWYRQTLGQGPEFLTYFQNEAQLEKSRLLSDRFSAERPKGSFSTLEIQRTEQGDSAMYLCASSYLTGHAFFGQGTRLTVV.

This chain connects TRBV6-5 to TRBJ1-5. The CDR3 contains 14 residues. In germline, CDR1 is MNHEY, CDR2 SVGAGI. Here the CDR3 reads CASSSAWQNQPQHF.

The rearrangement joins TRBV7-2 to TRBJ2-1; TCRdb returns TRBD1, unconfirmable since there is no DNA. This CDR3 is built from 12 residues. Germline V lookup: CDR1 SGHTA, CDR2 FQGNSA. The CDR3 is CASSFSGQAEFF.

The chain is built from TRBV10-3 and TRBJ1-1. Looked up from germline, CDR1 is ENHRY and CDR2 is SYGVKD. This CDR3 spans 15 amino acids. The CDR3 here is CAISVGWPLNTEAFF.

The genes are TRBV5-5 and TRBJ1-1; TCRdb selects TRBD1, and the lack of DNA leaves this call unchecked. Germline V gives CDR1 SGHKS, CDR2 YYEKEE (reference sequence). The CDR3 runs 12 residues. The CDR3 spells CATAGQYTEAFF.

CDR3 sequence: CASRLLDRDNQPQHF. The chain couples TRBV19 to TRBJ1-5; TCRdb's D call of TRBD1 is untestable without DNA. CDR1 and CDR2 (germline): LNHDA, SQIVND (reference sequence). This CDR3 is built from 15 residues. The variable domain in full, completed from reference TRBV19 and TRBJ1-5, reads DGGITQSPKYLFRKEGQNVTLSCEQNLNHDAMYWYRQDPGQGLRLIYYSQIVNDFQKGDIAEGYSVSREKKESFPLTVTSAQKNPTAFYLCASRLLDRDNQPQHFGDGTRLSIL.

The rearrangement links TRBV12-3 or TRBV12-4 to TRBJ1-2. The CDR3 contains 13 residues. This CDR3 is CASSLFREDGYTF.

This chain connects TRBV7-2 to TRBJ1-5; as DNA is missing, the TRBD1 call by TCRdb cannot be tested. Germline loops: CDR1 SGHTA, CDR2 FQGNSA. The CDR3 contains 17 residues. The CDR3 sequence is CASSLTSRGGVRQPQHF.

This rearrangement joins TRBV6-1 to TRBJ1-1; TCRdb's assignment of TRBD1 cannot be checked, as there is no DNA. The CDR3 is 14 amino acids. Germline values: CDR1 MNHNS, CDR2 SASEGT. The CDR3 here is CASSPGQGIDRAFF.

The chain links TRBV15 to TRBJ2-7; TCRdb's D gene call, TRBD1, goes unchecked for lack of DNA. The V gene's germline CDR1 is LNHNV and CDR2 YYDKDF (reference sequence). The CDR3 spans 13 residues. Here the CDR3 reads CATSLGTSYEQYF. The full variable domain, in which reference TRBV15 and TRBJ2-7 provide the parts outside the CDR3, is DAMVIQNPRYQVTQFGKPVTLSCSQTLNHNVMYWYQQKSSQAPKLLFHYYDKDFNNEADTPDNFQSRRPNTSFCFLDIRSPGLGDTAMYLCATSLGTSYEQYFGPGTRLTVT.

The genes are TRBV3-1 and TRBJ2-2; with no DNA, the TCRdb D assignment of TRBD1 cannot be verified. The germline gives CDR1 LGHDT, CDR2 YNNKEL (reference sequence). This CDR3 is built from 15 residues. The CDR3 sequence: CASSLGTLNTGELFF.

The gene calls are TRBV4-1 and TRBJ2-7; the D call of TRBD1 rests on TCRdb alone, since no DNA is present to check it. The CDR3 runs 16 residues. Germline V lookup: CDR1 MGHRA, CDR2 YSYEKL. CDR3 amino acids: CASSQEGQGSYYEQYF.

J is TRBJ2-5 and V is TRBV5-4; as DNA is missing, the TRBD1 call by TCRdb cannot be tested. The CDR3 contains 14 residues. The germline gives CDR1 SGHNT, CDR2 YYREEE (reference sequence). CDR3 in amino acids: CASSLRGGKETQYF.

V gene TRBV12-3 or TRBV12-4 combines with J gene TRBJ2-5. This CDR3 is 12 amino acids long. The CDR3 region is CASSFEGETQYF.

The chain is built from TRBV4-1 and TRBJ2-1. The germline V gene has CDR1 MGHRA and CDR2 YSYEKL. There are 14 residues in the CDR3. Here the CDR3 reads CASSQVGESNEQFF.

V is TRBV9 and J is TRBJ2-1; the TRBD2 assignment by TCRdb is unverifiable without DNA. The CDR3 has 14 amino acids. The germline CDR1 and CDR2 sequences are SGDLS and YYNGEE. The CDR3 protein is CASRGDSGNGRAFF. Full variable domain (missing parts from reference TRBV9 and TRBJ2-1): DSGVTQTPKHLITATGQRVTLRCSPRSGDLSVYWYQQSLDQGLQFLIQYYNGEERAKGNILERFSAQQFPDLHSELNLSSLELGDSALYFCASRGDSGNGRAFFGPGTRLTVL.

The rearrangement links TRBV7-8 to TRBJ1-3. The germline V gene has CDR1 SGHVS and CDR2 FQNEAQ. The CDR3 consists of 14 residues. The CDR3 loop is CASSFSIPGNTIYF.

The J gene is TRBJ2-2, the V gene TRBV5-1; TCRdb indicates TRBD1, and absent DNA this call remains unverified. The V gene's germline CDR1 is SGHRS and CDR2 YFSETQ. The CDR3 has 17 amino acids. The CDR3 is CASSLVWGTENTGELFF.

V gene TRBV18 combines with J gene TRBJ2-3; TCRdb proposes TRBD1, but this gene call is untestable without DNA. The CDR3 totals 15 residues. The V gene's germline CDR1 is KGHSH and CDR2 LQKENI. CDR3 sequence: CASSPIGQGTDTQYF.

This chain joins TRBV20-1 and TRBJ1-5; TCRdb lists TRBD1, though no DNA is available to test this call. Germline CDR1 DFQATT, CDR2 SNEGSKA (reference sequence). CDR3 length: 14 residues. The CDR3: CSARAQGSNQPQHF.